The clone carrying this T cell receptor beta chain has a count of ten or more. Its target is not known. This specimen comes from a study of T-cell reconstitution after alpha-beta-depleted transplantation in children. Findings and caveats of the study: Recipient T cells and thymic progenitors that survived gave rise to the high TCRbeta diversity observed at day 60 in some patients.

Unique molecular identifiers were built into the TCRbeta library. TCRdb used MiXCR to reprocess the PCR reads, holding one entry per CDR3 protein. Here the sample spans about 3,300 distinct CDR3 sequences, over 20% being singletons. The CDR3 is 15 residues long. Germline assignment: CDR1 LGHNA and CDR2 YSLEER. Trimming pared 0 bases from V and 0 bases from J, leaving 6 bases between. J is TRBJ2-1 and V is TRBV4-3; D uncertain. The origin of this receptor is a male patient between 2 and 10 years old who had a stem cell transplant for acute lymphoblastic leukemia, so the T cells may come from the graft donor. Sequencing was performed on PBMCs, mostly from graft donor cells, taken 60 days after TCRalphabeta/CD19-depleted stem cell transplant. For the CDR3, the DNA is TGCGCCAGCAGCCAAGATGCCCCCTCCTACAATGAGCAGTTCTTC. This codes for CASSQDAPSYNEQFF.